This T cell receptor beta chain was sequenced in a study of cytomegalovirus exposure and HLA in healthy donors (dated by TCRdb to 2016 to 2017). With regard to the full study: An earlier analysis of some 500 of the donors reported 250 to 300 Gb of sequence data and roughly 110 million unique TCR beta sequences from about 179 million T cells. Both class I and class II loci were covered by HLA typing, at four-digit resolution. An earlier analysis of some 600 of the donors applied high-throughput TCR beta sequencing to assess whether each TCR beta V gene segment acted as functional or pseudogenic. Genome-wide SNP genotypes for about three fifths of the roughly 670 donors were used in a later genetic analysis, which treated that subset as a discovery cohort. The study aimed to test whether signatures of past pathogen exposure could be identified by cataloging public T cell receptors. To predict cytomegalovirus infection status, the study combined high-throughput TCR immunosequencing, statistical association of individual TCRs with disease status, and machine learning. In addition to the first cohort of 666 subjects, a separate validation cohort of 120 different subjects was used. Of the 300 to 400 genotyped donors, roughly 85% fell in the genetic ancestry cluster associated with self-reported Caucasian donors. To study patterns of TCR occurrence, a later analysis re-analyzed previously published TCR beta repertoires from several hundred donors and added high-resolution HLA genotyping. Four or five DR-DQ haplotypes were treated as single units for association and clustering because of strong linkage in the cohort. Across 398 genotyped donors of the cohort, an average of roughly 200,000 unique TCR beta nucleotide sequences per donor were sequenced, and roughly 20% of those sequences were non-productive. Rather than drawing on any new phenotypic data, the later analysis identified candidate immune exposures from TCR beta sequences and the way those sequences occurred across donors. Roughly 310 gigabases of sequencing data and tens of millions of unique TCR sequences were included in an early release covering under 650 HLA-typed donors. The number of typed donors differed by locus: roughly 629-640 for A, B, C, DRB1 and DQB1; roughly 510 for DQA1; approximately 600 for DPA1; and about 470 for DPB1. The T cell repertoires of some 700 subjects were profiled by immunosequencing and related to cytomegalovirus serostatus. Donor age, sex, ethnicity and CMV serostatus were collected together with the repertoire data. Every discovery cohort repertoire had been produced on one sequencing platform.

General findings and caveats noted by the study authors: Across donors, most TCR sequences were observed very rarely, whereas some public TCRs were present in many individuals. The study gave a list of under 200 TCR beta chains associated with cytomegalovirus. In an earlier analysis of 587 of the donors, most TCR beta V segments appeared in productive rearrangements about 87% or about 30% of the time, broadly matching IMGT annotations. For the cohort, immune exposure information was limited to CMV serostatus. At a false discovery rate of 0.05, a later analysis linked under 20,000 TCR beta sequences to specific HLA alleles. The authors suggested that the approach could potentially be extended to other disease states and immunological phenotypes. In a later genetic analysis, a missense DCLRE1C variant was associated with V-gene and J-gene trimming of TCR beta chains, and the association was replicated in an independent cohort. In a later analysis, most CMV-associated TCR beta chains were found to appear HLA-restricted, with HLA associations seemingly driven largely by CMV exposure. Sequencing depth was assumed to be roughly uniform across donors in the presence/absence analyses, though that assumption may not hold. A later genetic analysis reported fewer N-insertions in productive TCRs among donors in an Asian-associated ancestry cluster than the 666-donor mean. A further reported finding was that TCR beta sequences accurately predicted the HLA-A and HLA-B alleles for most subjects in the first cohort. Because HLA typing was unavailable for some donors at each locus, only the typed subset was used in association tests. Assigning TCR associations to individual alleles was difficult when HLA alleles, especially DR and DQ, strongly co-occurred. Three of the identified cytomegalovirus-associated TCR beta chains were confirmed in vitro to be specific for cytomegalovirus antigens. Several of the top co-occurrence clusters appeared to be linked to parvovirus B19, influenza, CMV and Epstein-Barr virus, according to a later analysis. The earlier analysis of some 540 of the donors excluded roughly 17 rarely observed V segments, including chromosome 9 orphons, because counts were too low. Linkage disequilibrium might explain the correlated functional status among segregating V segments, but an unknown experimental factor could not be excluded. According to a later analysis, TCR association rates differed among HLA loci, with DRB1 alleles showing the most associated TCRs and HLA-C alleles showing the fewest. Only TCR beta chains were sequenced in this cohort, and the absence of alpha or paired-chain data limited detectable features. A group of highly shared sequence variants was considered likely to be a technical artifact of the sequencing pipeline. In both the original and validation cohorts, the classifier was reported to diagnose cytomegalovirus status with high specificity and sensitivity. In a later analysis, HLA-associated TCR beta chains showed more clonal expansion and lower generation probabilities than non-associated chains that were equally common. Some IMGT-functional V segments, including TRBV6-2 and TRBV6-3, could not be distinguished by the 87-base-pair reads and were therefore excluded.

CDR1 and CDR2 are drawn from the germline V gene: LGHNA, YSLEER. From its cysteine to its phenylalanine, the CDR3 spans 15 amino acids. Of the read, only the CDR3 DNA is kept; its 45 bases are in frame from base 1. The germline V and J ends show losses of 1 base and 5 bases respectively, and no gene match explains 1 base of the junction. The cohort was made up of several hundred healthy bone marrow donors. At the time of sampling, all cohort members were nominally healthy, though unrecorded immune exposures were likely present. The donor was CMV seronegative and belonged to the group of around 350 seronegative cohort members. Every donor gave a peripheral blood sample, and the peripheral blood mononuclear cells from that sample were used for TCR beta sequencing. The Qiagen DNeasy Blood Extraction Kit was used to extract genomic DNA from the blood cell samples. In regard to this clone: Its antigen is unknown. Base qualities are not at hand, and no much larger clone is one base apart.

The library was built by means of the immunoSEQ multiplex PCR assay. The multiplex PCR relied on a mix of 60 forward primers for TCR Vbeta segments and 13 reverse primers for TCR Jbeta segments. A multiplex PCR assay on genomic DNA amplified the CDR3 region of rearranged TCR beta genes. The amplified TCR beta libraries were sequenced on the Illumina HiSeq System as 87-base-pair reads. Under the source paper's analysis protocol: In a later analysis, around 80 million unique TCR beta chains were counted across the 690 or so repertoires, and about 10 million of these chains were shared by at least two donors. A nearest-neighbor algorithm error-corrected the raw reads and collapsed the reads into unique sequences, merging closely related sequences to remove PCR and sequencing errors. V, D and J gene segments were assigned by aligning CDR3 sequences to IMGT reference sequences. For a sequence to be retained, a match of at least six nucleotides to both a V gene segment and a J gene segment was required. A rearrangement counted as productive if the CDR3 had no stop codons and remained in frame with V and J, and every other rearrangement counted as non-productive. Following IMGT convention, CDR3 was defined as the stretch from the second conserved V-encoded cysteine up to the conserved J-encoded phenylalanine. Sequences without an unambiguous match to a single V gene segment were excluded from the earlier analysis of several hundred of the donors. An earlier analysis of a few hundred of the donors called V segments functional above 56.7% productive rearrangements and segregating when the between-donor standard deviation exceeded 5%. To diagnose cytomegalovirus status from the catalog of TCR beta chain sequences, a statistical classification framework was built. In a later analysis, V and J genes were assigned by comparing TCR nucleotide sequences against IMGT/GENE-DB human TR gene sequences. The TCRdist pipeline was used in a later analysis to assign CDR3 sequences and most-parsimonious VDJ recombination scenarios. In a later analysis, each TCR beta chain was defined by its CDR3 amino acid sequence together with its V-gene family, and reads without a unique V-gene family were excluded. A later analysis removed 600 or so highly shared, low-generation-probability nucleotide sequences to deal with suspected cross-contamination and a sequencing artifact. In a later analysis, a clonal expansion index was calculated for each public chain from normalized within-repertoire ranks of inferred template counts. In a later analysis, generation probabilities were computed using a VDJ recombination model fitted to out-of-frame rearrangements, and the results were checked against IGoR. Hypergeometric tests were used in a later analysis to score TCR-TCR, TCR-HLA and TCR-CMV co-occurrence, with a repertoire-size bias correction applied to the TCR pairs. To estimate false discovery rates, a later analysis permuted the HLA or CMV assignments 20 times. In a later analysis, co-occurring TCRs were grouped using DBSCAN, with TCRdist sequence similarity added in when clustering inside HLA-allele-positive subsets. For co-occurrence clustering, repertoires with fewer than 30,000 or more than 120,000 public chains were excluded, along with several repertoires with anomalous nucleotide sharing. The table was pulled from immuneACCESS by TCRdb, which kept in-frame rearrangements only. Such tables lose some clones; where checked, under half of the loss comes from unresolved V genes, and the rest has no known cause. V, J and clone size are those of that table, while D and trimming were read from the DNA. The sample includes roughly 150,000 clones, with roughly 79% observed a single time. The top ten constitute 1.3% of the sample.

The receptor was isolated from a man aged 30 to 45 in good health and CMV-seronegative. The sequence is built from TRBV4-3 and TRBJ2-1, with 11 junctional bases fitting TRBD2. Sequenced: PBMCs. The CDR3 sequence is CASSQASGGNNEQFF. The nucleotides read TGCGCCAGCAGCCAAGCTAGCGGGGGGAACAATGAGCAGTTCTTC.